This TCR beta chain was documented in a study of T cell clusters in autoimmune cytopenias. TRB was amplified by touch-down multiplex PCR, primer pools A and B combined. TCRdb reprocessed the multiplex PCR reads; each CDR3 protein has one entry and no DNA is given. The repertoire table contains about 2,700 distinct CDR3 sequences. Germline CDR1 is SEHNR and CDR2 is FQNEAQ (reference sequence). The CDR3 has 14 residues. Each sample's input was roughly 250 ng genomic DNA, approximately 37,500 genome equivalents. The chain combines TRBV7-9 with TRBJ2-3. Sequencing used peripheral blood. The sequence derives from a human donor with an autoimmune cytopenia, with autoimmune hepatitis or in good health (not recorded which). CDR3: CASSFGTHTDTQYF.